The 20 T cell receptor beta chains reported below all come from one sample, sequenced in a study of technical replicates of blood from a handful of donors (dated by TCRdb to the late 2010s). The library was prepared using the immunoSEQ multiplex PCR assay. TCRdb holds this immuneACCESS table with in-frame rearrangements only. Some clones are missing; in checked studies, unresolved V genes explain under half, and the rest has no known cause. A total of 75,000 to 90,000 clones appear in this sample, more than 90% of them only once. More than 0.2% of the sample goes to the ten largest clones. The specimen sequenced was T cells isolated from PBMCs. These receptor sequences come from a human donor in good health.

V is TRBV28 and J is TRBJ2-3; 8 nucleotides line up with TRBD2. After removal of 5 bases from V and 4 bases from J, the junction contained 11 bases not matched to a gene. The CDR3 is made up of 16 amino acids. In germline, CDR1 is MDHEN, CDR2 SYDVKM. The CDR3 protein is CASSPIAGPSADTQYF. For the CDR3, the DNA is TGTGCCAGCAGTCCAATAGCGGGACCCTCCGCAGATACGCAGTATTTT. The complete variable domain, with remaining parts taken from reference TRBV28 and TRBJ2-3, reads DVKVTQSSRYLVKRTGEKVFLECVQDMDHENMFWYRQDPGLGLRLIYFSYDVKMKEKGDIPEGYSVSREKKERFSLILESASTNQTSMYLCASSPIAGPSADTQYFGPGTRLTVL.

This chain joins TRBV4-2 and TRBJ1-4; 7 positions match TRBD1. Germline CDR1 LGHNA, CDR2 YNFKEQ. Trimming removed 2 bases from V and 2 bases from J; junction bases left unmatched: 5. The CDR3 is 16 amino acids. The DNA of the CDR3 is TGTGCCAGCAGCCAAACGATACAGGGGACTAATGAAAAACTGTTTTTT. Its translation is CASSQTIQGTNEKLFF.

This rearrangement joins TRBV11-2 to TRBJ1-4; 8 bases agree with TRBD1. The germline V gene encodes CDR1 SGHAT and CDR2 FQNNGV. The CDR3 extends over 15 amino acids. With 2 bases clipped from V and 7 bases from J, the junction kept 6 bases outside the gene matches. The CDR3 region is CASSLLQGAAEKLFF. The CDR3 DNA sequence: TGTGCCAGCAGCTTATTGCAGGGGGCCGCTGAAAAACTGTTTTTT.

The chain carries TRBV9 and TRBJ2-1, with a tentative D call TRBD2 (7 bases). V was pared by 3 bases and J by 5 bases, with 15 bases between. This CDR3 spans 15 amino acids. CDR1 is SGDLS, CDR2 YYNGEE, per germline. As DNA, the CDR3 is TGTGCCAGCAGCGCGCGGGGGCTAGCGGACAATGAGCAGTTCTTC. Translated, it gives CASSARGLADNEQFF.

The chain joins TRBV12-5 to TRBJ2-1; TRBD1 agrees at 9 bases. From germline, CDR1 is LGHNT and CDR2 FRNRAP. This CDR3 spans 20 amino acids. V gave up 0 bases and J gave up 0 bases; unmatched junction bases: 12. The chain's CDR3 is CASGLVNRDRDFLSYNEQFF. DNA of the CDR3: TGTGCTAGTGGTTTGGTAAACCGGGACAGGGACTTCCTCTCCTACAATGAGCAGTTCTTC.

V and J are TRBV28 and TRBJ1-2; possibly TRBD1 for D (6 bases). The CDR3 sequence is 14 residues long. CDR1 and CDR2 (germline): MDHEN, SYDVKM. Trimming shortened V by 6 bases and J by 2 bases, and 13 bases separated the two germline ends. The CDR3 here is CASRMGQLNYGYTF. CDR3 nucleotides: TGTGCCAGCAGGATGGGACAACTGAACTATGGCTACACCTTC.

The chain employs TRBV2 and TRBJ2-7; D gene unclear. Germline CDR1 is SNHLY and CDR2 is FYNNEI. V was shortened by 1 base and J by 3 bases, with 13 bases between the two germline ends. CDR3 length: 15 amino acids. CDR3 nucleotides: TGTGCCAGCAGTGAAGAAGAGGTCTCCGTCTACGAGCAGTACTTC. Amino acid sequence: CASSEEEVSVYEQYF.

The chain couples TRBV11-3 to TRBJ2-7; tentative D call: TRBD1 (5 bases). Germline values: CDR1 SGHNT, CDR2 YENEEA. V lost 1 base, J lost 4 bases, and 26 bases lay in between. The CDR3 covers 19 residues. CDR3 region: CASSLGWQGRAWGYYEQYF. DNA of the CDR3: TGTGCCAGCAGCTTAGGATGGCAGGGCCGGGCATGGGGCTATTACGAGCAGTACTTC.

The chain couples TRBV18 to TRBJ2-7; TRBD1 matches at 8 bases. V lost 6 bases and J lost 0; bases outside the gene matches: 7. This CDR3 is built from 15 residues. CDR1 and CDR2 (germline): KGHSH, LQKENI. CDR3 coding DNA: TGTGCCAGCTCGCCAAGACAGGGGTACTCCTACGAGCAGTACTTC. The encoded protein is CASSPRQGYSYEQYF.

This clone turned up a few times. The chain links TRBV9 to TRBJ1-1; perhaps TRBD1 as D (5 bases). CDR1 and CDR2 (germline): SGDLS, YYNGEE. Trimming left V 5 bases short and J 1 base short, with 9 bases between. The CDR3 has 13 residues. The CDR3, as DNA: TGTGCCAGCAGTCAGACAGCGAACACTGAAGCTTTCTTT. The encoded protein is CASSQTANTEAFF.

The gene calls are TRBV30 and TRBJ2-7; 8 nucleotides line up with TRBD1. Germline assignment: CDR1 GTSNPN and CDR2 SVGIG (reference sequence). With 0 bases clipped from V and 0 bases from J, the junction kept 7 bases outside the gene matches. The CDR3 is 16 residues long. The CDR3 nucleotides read TGTGCCTGGAGTGTACCCGGGACAGGCTACTCCTACGAGCAGTACTTC. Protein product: CAWSVPGTGYSYEQYF.

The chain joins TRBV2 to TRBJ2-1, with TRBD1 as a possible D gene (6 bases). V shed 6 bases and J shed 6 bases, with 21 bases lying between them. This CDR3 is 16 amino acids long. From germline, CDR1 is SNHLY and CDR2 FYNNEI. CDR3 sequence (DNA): TGTGCCAGCAGGGCCCTTTGGTCAGGGGCCGGCAATGAGCAGTTCTTC. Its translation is CASRALWSGAGNEQFF.

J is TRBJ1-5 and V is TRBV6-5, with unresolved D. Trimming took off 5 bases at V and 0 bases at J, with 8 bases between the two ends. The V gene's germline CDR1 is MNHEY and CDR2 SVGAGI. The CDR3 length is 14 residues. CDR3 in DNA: TGTGCCAGCAGTGAGGATTATAGCAATCAGCCCCAGCATTTT. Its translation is CASSEDYSNQPQHF.

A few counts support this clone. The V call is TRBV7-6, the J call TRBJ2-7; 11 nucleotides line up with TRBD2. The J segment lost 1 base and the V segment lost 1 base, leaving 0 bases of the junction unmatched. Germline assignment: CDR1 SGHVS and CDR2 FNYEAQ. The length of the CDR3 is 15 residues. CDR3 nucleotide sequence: TGTGCCAGCAGCTTAGGACTAGCGGGGTCCTACGAGCAGTACTTC. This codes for CASSLGLAGSYEQYF.

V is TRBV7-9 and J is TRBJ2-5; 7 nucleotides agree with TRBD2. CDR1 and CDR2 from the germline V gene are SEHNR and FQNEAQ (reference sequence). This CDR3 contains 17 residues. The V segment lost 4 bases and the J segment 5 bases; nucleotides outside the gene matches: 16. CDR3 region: CASSYGGSINIKETQYF. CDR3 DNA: TGTGCCAGCAGCTATGGCGGGAGTATTAATATTAAGGAGACCCAGTACTTC. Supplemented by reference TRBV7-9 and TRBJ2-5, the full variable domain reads DTGVSQNPRHKITKRGQNVTFRCDPISEHNRLYWYRQTLGQGPEFLTYFQNEAQLEKSRLLSDRFSAERPKGSFSTLEIQRTEQGDSAMYLCASSYGGSINIKETQYFGPGTRLLVL.

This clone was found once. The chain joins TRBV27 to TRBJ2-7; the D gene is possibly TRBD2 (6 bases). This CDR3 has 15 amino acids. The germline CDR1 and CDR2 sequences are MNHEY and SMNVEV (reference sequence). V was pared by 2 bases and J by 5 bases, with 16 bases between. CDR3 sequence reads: CASSLGTSIVDEQYF. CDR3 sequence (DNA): TGTGCCAGCAGTTTAGGAACTAGCATTGTCGACGAGCAGTACTTC.

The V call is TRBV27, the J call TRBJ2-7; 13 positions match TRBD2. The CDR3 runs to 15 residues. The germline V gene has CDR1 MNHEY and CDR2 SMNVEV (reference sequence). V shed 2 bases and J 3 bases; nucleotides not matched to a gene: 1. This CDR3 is CASSLGTSGNYEQYF. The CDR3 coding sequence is TGTGCCAGCAGTTTAGGGACTAGCGGGAACTACGAGCAGTACTTC.

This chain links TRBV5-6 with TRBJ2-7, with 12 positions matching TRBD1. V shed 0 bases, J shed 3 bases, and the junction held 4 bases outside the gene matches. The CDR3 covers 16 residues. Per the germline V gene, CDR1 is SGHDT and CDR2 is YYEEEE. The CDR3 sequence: CASSLEGQGARYEQYF. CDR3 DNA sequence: TGTGCCAGCAGCTTGGAGGGACAGGGGGCCCGCTACGAGCAGTACTTC.

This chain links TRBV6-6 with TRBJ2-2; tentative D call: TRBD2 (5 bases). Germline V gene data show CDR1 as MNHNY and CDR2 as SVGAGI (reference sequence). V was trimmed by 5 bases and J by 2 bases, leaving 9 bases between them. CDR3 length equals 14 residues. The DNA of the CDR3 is TGTGCCAGCAGTCGGACTCCTAACACCGGGGAGCTGTTTTTT. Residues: CASSRTPNTGELFF.

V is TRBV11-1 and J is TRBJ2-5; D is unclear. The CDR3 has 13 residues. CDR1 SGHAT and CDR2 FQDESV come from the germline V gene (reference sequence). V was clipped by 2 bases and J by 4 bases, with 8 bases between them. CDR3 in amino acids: CASSLIGLETQYF. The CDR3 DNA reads TGTGCCAGCAGCTTAATTGGCTTAGAGACCCAGTACTTC.